This T cell receptor (beta chain) came from a study of cytomegalovirus exposure and HLA in healthy donors. The donors comprised healthy bone marrow donors. General study results and limits: Most likely, a cluster of highly shared sequence variants arose as a sequencing artifact.

This clone was recorded a few times. Antigen: not known. This PCR relied on a set of 60 Vbeta primers and 13 Jbeta primers. Assay used: immunoSEQ multiplex PCR; TCRdb lists only in-frame clones, some missing. The repertoire holds about 140,000 clones, with roughly 86% as singletons. Trimming left V 5 bases short and J 0 bases short, with 10 bases between. CDR3 length: 15 residues. The germline CDR1 and CDR2 sequences are MNHEY and SVGAGI. This TCR came from a man younger than 30 in good health and CMV-seropositive. Sequenced: PBMCs. The chain couples TRBV6-5 to TRBJ2-2; the D gene is possibly TRBD2 (7 bases). The DNA of the CDR3 is TGTGCCAGCAGTAGGGGGGGGGCGAACACCGGGGAGCTGTTTTTT. It translates to CASSRGGANTGELFF.